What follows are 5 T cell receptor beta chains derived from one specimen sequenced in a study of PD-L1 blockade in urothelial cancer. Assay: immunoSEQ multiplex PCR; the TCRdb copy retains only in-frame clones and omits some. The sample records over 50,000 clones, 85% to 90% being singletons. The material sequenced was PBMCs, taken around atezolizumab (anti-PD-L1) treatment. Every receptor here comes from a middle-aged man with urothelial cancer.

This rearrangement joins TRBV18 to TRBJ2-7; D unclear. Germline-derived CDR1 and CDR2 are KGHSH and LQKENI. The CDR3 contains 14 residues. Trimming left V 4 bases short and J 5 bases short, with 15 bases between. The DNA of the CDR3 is TGTGCCAGCTCACTGGCCGGAGCTTTCGACGAGCAGTACTTC. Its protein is CASSLAGAFDEQYF.

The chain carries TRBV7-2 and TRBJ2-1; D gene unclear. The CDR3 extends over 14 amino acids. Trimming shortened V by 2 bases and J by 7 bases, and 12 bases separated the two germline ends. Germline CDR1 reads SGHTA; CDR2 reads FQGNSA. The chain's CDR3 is CASSLSASGNEQFF. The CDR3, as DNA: TGTGCCAGCAGCTTATCGGCTAGTGGGAATGAGCAGTTCTTC.

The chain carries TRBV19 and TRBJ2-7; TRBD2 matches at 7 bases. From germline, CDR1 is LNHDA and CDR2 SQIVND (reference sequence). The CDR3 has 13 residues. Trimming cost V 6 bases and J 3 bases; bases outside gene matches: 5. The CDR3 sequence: CASRRGGGYEQYF. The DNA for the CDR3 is TGTGCCAGTAGGCGGGGCGGGGGCTACGAGCAGTACTTC.

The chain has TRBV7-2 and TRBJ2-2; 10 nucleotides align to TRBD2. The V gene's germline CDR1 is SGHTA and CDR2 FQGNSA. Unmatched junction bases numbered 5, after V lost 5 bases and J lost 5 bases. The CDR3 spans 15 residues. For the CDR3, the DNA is TGTGCCAGCAGCCACCCTAGCGGGAGTACCGGGGAGCTGTTTTTT. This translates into CASSHPSGSTGELFF. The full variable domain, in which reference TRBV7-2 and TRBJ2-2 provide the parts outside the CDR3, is GAGVSQSPSNKVTEKGKDVELRCDPISGHTALYWYRQSLGQGLEFLIYFQGNSAPDKSGLPSDRFSAERTGGSVSTLTIQRTQQEDSAVYLCASSHPSGSTGELFFGEGSRLTVL.

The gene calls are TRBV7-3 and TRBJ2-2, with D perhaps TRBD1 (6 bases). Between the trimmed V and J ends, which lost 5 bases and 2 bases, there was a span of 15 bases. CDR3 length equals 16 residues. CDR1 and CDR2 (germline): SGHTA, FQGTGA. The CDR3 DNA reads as TGTGCCAGCAGCATCGACGGGACAAAAAACACCGGGGAGCTGTTTTTT. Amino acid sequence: CASSIDGTKNTGELFF.